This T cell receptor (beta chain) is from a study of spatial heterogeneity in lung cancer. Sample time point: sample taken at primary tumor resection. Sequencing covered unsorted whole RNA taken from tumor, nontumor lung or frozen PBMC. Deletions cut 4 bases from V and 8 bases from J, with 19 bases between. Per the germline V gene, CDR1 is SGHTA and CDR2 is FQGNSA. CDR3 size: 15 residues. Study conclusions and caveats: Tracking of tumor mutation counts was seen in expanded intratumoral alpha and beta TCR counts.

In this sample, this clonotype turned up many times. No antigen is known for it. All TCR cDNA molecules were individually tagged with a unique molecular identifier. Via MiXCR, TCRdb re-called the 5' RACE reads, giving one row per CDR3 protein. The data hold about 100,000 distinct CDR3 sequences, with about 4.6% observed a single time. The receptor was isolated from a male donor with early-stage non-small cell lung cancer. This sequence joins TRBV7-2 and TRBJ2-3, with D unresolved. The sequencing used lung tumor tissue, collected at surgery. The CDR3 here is CASSSRAHSYSTQYF. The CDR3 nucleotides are TGTGCCAGCAGCTCTCGGGCCCACTCCTATTCTACGCAGTATTTT.